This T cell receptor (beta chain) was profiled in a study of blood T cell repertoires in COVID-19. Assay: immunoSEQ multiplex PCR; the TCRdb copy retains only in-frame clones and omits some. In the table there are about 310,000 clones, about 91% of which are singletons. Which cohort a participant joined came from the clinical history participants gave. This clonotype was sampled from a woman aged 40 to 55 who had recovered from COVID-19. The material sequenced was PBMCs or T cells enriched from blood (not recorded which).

CDR3 bases: TGTGCCAGCAGCTTGGGGGGACTAGCGGGGCCCGCGAACACCGGGGAGCTGTTTTTT. It encodes CASSLGGLAGPANTGELFF. The V gene is TRBV5-4, the J gene TRBJ2-2, with 13 bases aligning to TRBD2. The CDR3 spans 19 residues. V shed 0 bases, J shed 0 bases, and the junction held 5 bases outside the gene matches. Germline V gene sequence: CDR1 SGHNT, CDR2 YYREEE (reference sequence). Full variable domain (remainder filled in from reference TRBV5-4 and TRBJ2-2): ETGVTQSPTHLIKTRGQQVTLRCSSQSGHNTVSWYQQALGQGPQFIFQYYREEENGRGNFPPRFSGLQFPNYSSELNVNALELDDSALYLCASSLGGLAGPANTGELFFGEGSRLTVL.